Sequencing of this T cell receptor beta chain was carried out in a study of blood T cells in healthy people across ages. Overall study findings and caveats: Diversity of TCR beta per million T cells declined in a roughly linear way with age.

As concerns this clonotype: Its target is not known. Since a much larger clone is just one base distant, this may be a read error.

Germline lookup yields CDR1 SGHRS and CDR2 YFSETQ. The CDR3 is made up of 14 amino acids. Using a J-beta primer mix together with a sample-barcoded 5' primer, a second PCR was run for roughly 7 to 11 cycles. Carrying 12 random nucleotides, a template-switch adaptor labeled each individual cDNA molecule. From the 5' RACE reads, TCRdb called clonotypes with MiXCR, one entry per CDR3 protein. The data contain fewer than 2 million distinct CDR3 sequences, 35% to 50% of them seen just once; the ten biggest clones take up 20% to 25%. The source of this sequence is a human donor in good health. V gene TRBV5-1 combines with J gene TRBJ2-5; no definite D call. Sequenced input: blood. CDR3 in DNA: TGCGCCAGCAGCTTGGTCCCCGACAAAGAGGCCCAGTACTTC. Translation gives CASSLVPDKEAQYF.